The next 30 T cell receptor beta chains were all read from a single sample in a study of control samples from healthy donors and cancer patients. Produced via immunoSEQ multiplex PCR; TCRdb's table is partial and in-frame only. The data hold tens of thousands of clones, with around 90% observed a single time. The sequenced material came from blood. All receptors come from a woman in her sixties or seventies in good health.

The chain carries TRBV5-1 and TRBJ2-3, with D possibly being TRBD2 (7 bases). This CDR3 is built from 16 residues. V was trimmed by 0 bases and J by 6 bases, leaving 17 bases between them. CDR1 is SGHRS and CDR2 is YFSETQ in the germline V gene. As DNA, the CDR3 is TGCGCCAGCAGCTTGGAGGGCGCGGGGGCCTGGGATACGCAGTATTTT. Translated: CASSLEGAGAWDTQYF.

This chain links TRBV27 with TRBJ2-7; D could derive from TRBD1 or TRBD2 (6 bases each). The V end lost 2 bases, the J end lost 0 bases, and 17 bases lay between the germline ends. There are 17 residues in the CDR3. CDR1 is MNHEY, CDR2 SMNVEV, per germline (reference sequence). The CDR3 nucleotides are TGTGCCAGCAGTTTAGCATCGGGGGCAGTATTCTCCTACGAGCAGTACTTC. This translates into CASSLASGAVFSYEQYF.

The V and J genes are TRBV3-1 (or the pseudogene TRBV3-2) and TRBJ1-1, with D perhaps matching TRBD1 (5 bases). Germline values: CDR1 LGHDT, CDR2 YNNKEL (reference sequence). The CDR3 contains 13 residues. Trimming took off 7 bases at V and 3 bases at J, with 12 bases between the two ends. The CDR3 here is CASTGTDYTEAFF. Written as DNA, the CDR3 is TGTGCCAGCACGGGGACGGATTACACTGAAGCTTTCTTT.

The chain joins TRBV2 to TRBJ2-7, with 7 positions matching TRBD1. Germline-derived CDR1 and CDR2 are SNHLY and FYNNEI. Trimming took 7 bases from V and 3 from J; bases not matched to a gene: 12. This CDR3 contains 15 residues. This CDR3 reads CASKIRQGGDYEQYF. The DNA of the CDR3 is TGTGCCAGCAAAATTAGACAGGGTGGGGACTACGAGCAGTACTTC.

This CDR3 reads CASSFNSNQPQHF. In DNA form, the CDR3 reads TGTGCCAGCAGTTTTAATAGCAATCAGCCCCAGCATTTT. This chain links TRBV27 with TRBJ1-5, with D unresolved. Germline-derived CDR1 and CDR2 are MNHEY and SMNVEV (reference sequence). Trimming pared 3 bases from V and 0 bases from J, leaving 3 bases between. The CDR3 consists of 13 residues.

This clone was recorded once. The gene calls are TRBV7-3 and TRBJ2-5; 9 nucleotides match TRBD2. The CDR3 has 16 residues. Germline V gives CDR1 SGHTA, CDR2 FQGTGA. V dropped 3 bases and J dropped 5; count of bases not matched to a gene: 10. As DNA, the CDR3 is TGTGCCAGCAGCTTTGGCGCGGGAGGGCCTCAGGAGACCCAGTACTTC. Its protein is CASSFGAGGPQETQYF.

For the CDR3, the DNA is TGTGCCAGCAGCTTGGTTCGGCAAGCTAACTATGGCTACACCTTC. This sequence encodes CASSLVRQANYGYTF. This chain uses TRBV5-5 with TRBJ1-2, with D unresolved. Germline CDR1 is SGHKS and CDR2 is YYEKEE (reference sequence). Trimming stripped 0 bases from V and 0 bases from J, with 9 bases between. The CDR3 runs to 15 residues.

This clone was seen only a few times. The chain is built from TRBV2 and TRBJ1-6, with D perhaps matching TRBD1 (6 bases). The CDR3 runs to 14 residues. Per the germline V gene, CDR1 is SNHLY and CDR2 is FYNNEI. V gave up 6 bases and J gave up 5 bases, with 11 bases separating them. CDR3 in amino acids: CASRLQGNNSPLHF. Written as DNA, the CDR3 is TGTGCCAGCAGACTACAGGGCAATAATTCACCCCTCCACTTT.

This chain's CDR3 is CASSPTGSVAGFYEQYF. The CDR3 nucleotides are TGTGCCAGCAGCCCGACGGGAAGTGTAGCGGGGTTCTACGAGCAGTACTTC. The chain is built from TRBV9 and TRBJ2-7; 8 positions match TRBD2. The CDR3 covers 17 residues. V lost 4 bases to trimming and J lost 3 bases; unmatched junction nucleotides: 15. Germline values: CDR1 SGDLS, CDR2 YYNGEE. Complete variable domain (other parts from reference TRBV9 and TRBJ2-7): DSGVTQTPKHLITATGQRVTLRCSPRSGDLSVYWYQQSLDQGLQFLIQYYNGEERAKGNILERFSAQQFPDLHSELNLSSLELGDSALYFCASSPTGSVAGFYEQYFGPGTRLTVT.

This sequence joins TRBV7-9 and TRBJ2-7; D uncertain. V was clipped by 2 bases and J by 6 bases, with 17 bases between them. CDR1 is SEHNR and CDR2 is FQNEAQ in the germline V gene (reference sequence). This CDR3 has 15 amino acids. Here the CDR3 reads CASSLWHTRPGEQYF. For the CDR3, the DNA is TGTGCCAGCAGCTTATGGCACACTCGGCCCGGCGAGCAGTACTTC. Using reference TRBV7-9 and TRBJ2-7 for the parts outside the CDR3, the full variable domain is DTGVSQNPRHKITKRGQNVTFRCDPISEHNRLYWYRQTLGQGPEFLTYFQNEAQLEKSRLLSDRFSAERPKGSFSTLEIQRTEQGDSAMYLCASSLWHTRPGEQYFGPGTRLTVT.

In nucleotides, the CDR3 is TGTGCCAGCAGCCTGGGGGCAGGGAACCCCTTCCTGGGCTACACCTTC. It specifies CASSLGAGNPFLGYTF. The rearrangement joins TRBV7-2 to TRBJ1-2; weak D call: TRBD1 (6 bases). This CDR3 contains 16 residues. Between the trimmed V and J ends, which lost 5 bases and 8 bases, there was a span of 24 bases. In germline, CDR1 is SGHTA, CDR2 FQGNSA.

CDR3 coding DNA: TGTGCCAGCAGCCTCCTGGGGTACCAGCCCCAGCATTTT. Protein: CASSLLGYQPQHF. The rearrangement uses TRBV6-4 and TRBJ1-5; no definite D call. Trimming cost V 6 bases and J 7 bases, with 13 bases left between them. Germline lookup yields CDR1 MRHNA and CDR2 SNTAGT. The CDR3 is 13 amino acids.

This rearrangement joins TRBV20-1 to TRBJ2-7, with a weak D call TRBD1 (6 bases). The CDR3 length is 11 residues. The germline V gene has CDR1 DFQATT and CDR2 SNEGSKA (reference sequence). Trimming removed 6 bases from V and 4 bases from J, with 10 bases in between. The DNA for the CDR3 is TGCAGTGCGGGGGACATATACGAGCAGTACTTC. Its translation is CSAGDIYEQYF.

The chain joins TRBV2 to TRBJ1-5; TRBD1 matches at 8 bases. The germline gives CDR1 SNHLY, CDR2 FYNNEI. Trimming removed 5 bases from V and 5 bases from J; junction bases left unmatched: 5. The CDR3 covers 14 residues. CDR3 loop: CASSPDRVDQPQHF. The DNA for the CDR3 is TGTGCCAGCAGTCCGGACAGGGTGGATCAGCCCCAGCATTTT.

This chain links TRBV6-2 or TRBV6-3 with TRBJ2-4; D is perhaps TRBD2 (7 bases). V lost 4 bases and J 0 bases, leaving 28 bases between the germline ends. Germline V gives CDR1 MNHEY, CDR2 SVGEGT. The CDR3 sequence is 21 residues long. The CDR3 DNA follows: TGTGCCAGCAGTTCCTGGGGGACACATGGACTAGGTTCGCTAGCCAAAAACATTCAGTACTTC. Its translation: CASSSWGTHGLGSLAKNIQYF.

The chain is built from TRBV6-4 and TRBJ2-2; possible D gene TRBD1, 6 bases. Between the trimmed V and J ends, which lost 4 bases and 0 bases, there was a span of 9 bases. The CDR3 extends over 15 amino acids. Germline CDR1 is MRHNA and CDR2 is SNTAGT. The CDR3 reads CASSGGPTNTGELFF. As DNA, the CDR3 is TGTGCCAGCAGTGGGGGGCCGACGAACACCGGGGAGCTGTTTTTT.

V is TRBV7-8 and J is TRBJ2-7; 12 nucleotides line up with TRBD2. Germline V gene data show CDR1 as SGHVS and CDR2 as FQNEAQ. The CDR3 covers 18 residues. V gave up 5 bases and J gave up 3 bases; unmatched junction bases: 14. The chain's CDR3 is CASSLPGLAGPTLYEQYF. The DNA of the CDR3 is TGTGCCAGCAGCCTACCGGGACTAGCGGGTCCGACTCTCTACGAGCAGTACTTC.

This chain joins TRBV19 and TRBJ1-1; D is unclear. This CDR3 is built from 13 residues. CDR1 and CDR2 from the germline V gene are LNHDA and SQIVND (reference sequence). The germline V and J ends were trimmed by 3 bases and 3 bases, with 8 bases remaining between them. CDR3 region: CASSMYRDTEAFF. The CDR3 DNA sequence: TGTGCCAGTAGTATGTACCGGGACACTGAAGCTTTCTTT. Full variable domain (rest looked up from reference TRBV19 and TRBJ1-1): DGGITQSPKYLFRKEGQNVTLSCEQNLNHDAMYWYRQDPGQGLRLIYYSQIVNDFQKGDIAEGYSVSREKKESFPLTVTSAQKNPTAFYLCASSMYRDTEAFFGQGTRLTVV.

This chain joins TRBV20-1 and TRBJ2-5; 7 nucleotides line up with TRBD2. The CDR3 sequence is 14 residues long. CDR1 is DFQATT, CDR2 SNEGSKA, per germline (reference sequence). V dropped 3 bases and J dropped 3; count of bases not matched to a gene: 7. The CDR3 here is CSASWASGKETQYF. CDR3 in DNA: TGCAGTGCTAGTTGGGCTAGCGGTAAAGAGACCCAGTACTTC.

The chain links TRBV28 to TRBJ1-4; 8 positions agree with TRBD1. Germline V gives CDR1 MDHEN, CDR2 SYDVKM. The V segment lost 5 bases and the J segment 4 bases; nucleotides outside the gene matches: 15. This CDR3 contains 18 residues. Here the CDR3 DNA reads TGTGCCAGCAGTCCTCATTATGGGGCGGACAGGGTTAATGAAAAACTGTTTTTT. Translated: CASSPHYGADRVNEKLFF.

The chain combines TRBV5-5 with TRBJ1-3; TRBD1 aligns across 7 bases. Germline loops: CDR1 SGHKS, CDR2 YYEKEE (reference sequence). Trimming removed 0 bases from V and 0 bases from J; junction bases left unmatched: 6. The length of the CDR3 is 17 residues. The CDR3 sequence: CASSLGQGTNSGNTIYF. DNA of the CDR3: TGTGCCAGCAGCTTGGGACAGGGCACTAACTCTGGAAACACCATATATTTT.

The chain joins TRBV6-6 to TRBJ1-6; D gene unclear. Trimming pared 2 bases from V and 9 bases from J, leaving 5 bases between. Germline V lookup: CDR1 MNHNY, CDR2 SVGAGI (reference sequence). The length of the CDR3 is 12 residues. CDR3 loop: CASSYQVSPLHF. CDR3 coding DNA: TGTGCCAGCAGTTACCAGGTTTCACCCCTCCACTTT.

The chain links TRBV7-8 to TRBJ2-2; D gene ambiguous. The germline V gene has CDR1 SGHVS and CDR2 FQNEAQ. The CDR3 runs 14 residues. V shed 4 bases and J shed 4 bases, with 10 bases lying between them. CDR3 in amino acids: CASSYRPGTGELFF. The CDR3 region has the DNA TGTGCCAGCAGCTATAGGCCTGGCACCGGGGAGCTGTTTTTT.

This chain connects TRBV11-2 to TRBJ1-2; weak D call: TRBD1 (5 bases). The CDR3 consists of 15 residues. The germline CDR1 and CDR2 sequences are SGHAT and FQNNGV. The V and J ends lost 4 bases and 8 bases respectively, with 20 bases between them. CDR3 nucleotide sequence: TGTGCCAGCAGCTCGATCCGGGAAAGGGGCCTAGGCTACACCTTC. Its protein is CASSSIRERGLGYTF.

The chain links TRBV5-1 to TRBJ1-1; D might be TRBD1 (5 bases). V was clipped by 0 bases and J by 1 base, with 16 bases between them. Germline lookup yields CDR1 SGHRS and CDR2 YFSETQ. CDR3 length: 17 residues. This CDR3 is CASSLVSPTGRNTEAFF. The CDR3 DNA reads TGCGCCAGCAGCTTGGTAAGTCCCACAGGCAGGAACACTGAAGCTTTCTTT.

In this sample, this clone turned up once. The rearrangement uses TRBV4-3 and TRBJ1-2, with TRBD1 matching over 12 bases. V dropped 2 bases and J dropped 4; count of bases not matched to a gene: 8. There are 17 residues in the CDR3. Germline loops: CDR1 LGHNA, CDR2 YSLEER. The CDR3 coding sequence is TGCGCCAGCAGCCAACATCCGGGACAGGGGGCAGGCTATGGCTACACCTTC. Amino acid sequence: CASSQHPGQGAGYGYTF.

This clone was seen more than once but under ten times. The CDR3 DNA is TGTGCCAGCAGCCCCCTAGGGGAAGAGACCCAGTACTTC. This codes for CASSPLGEETQYF. V is TRBV5-6 and J is TRBJ2-5; maybe TRBD1 (5 bases). The germline V gene has CDR1 SGHDT and CDR2 YYEEEE. V was shortened by 4 bases and J by 3 bases, with 10 bases between the two germline ends. CDR3 length: 13 amino acids.

This chain links TRBV5-4 with TRBJ2-1; possibly TRBD2 for D (5 bases). CDR1 and CDR2 (germline): SGHNT, YYREEE (reference sequence). CDR3 length equals 15 residues. Trimming took off 4 bases at V and 3 bases at J, with 14 bases between the two ends. The CDR3 region is CASSAALAGYNEQFF. The CDR3 region has the DNA TGTGCCAGCAGCGCGGCGCTAGCCGGCTACAATGAGCAGTTCTTC.

The genes are TRBV6-2 or TRBV6-3 and TRBJ2-3; 7 bases line up with TRBD2. CDR3 length: 15 amino acids. V lost 2 bases, J lost 2 bases, and 4 bases stayed unmatched. The germline V gene has CDR1 MNHEY and CDR2 SVGEGT. In DNA form, the CDR3 reads TGTGCCAGCAGTTACCGGGAGGCCCACACAGATACGCAGTATTTT. Translation gives CASSYREAHTDTQYF.

V is TRBV5-4 and J is TRBJ2-2; 9 nucleotides match TRBD2. Trimming took 0 bases from V and 4 from J; bases not matched to a gene: 7. In germline, CDR1 is SGHNT, CDR2 YYREEE (reference sequence). This CDR3 has 17 residues. CDR3 region: CASSLGAGGPGTGELFF. Here the CDR3 DNA reads TGTGCCAGCAGCTTGGGGGCGGGAGGGCCGGGCACCGGGGAGCTGTTTTTT.